Below, one T cell receptor beta chain is given with its context. The entry originates in a study of blood T cell repertoires in COVID-19. Overall study: PBMCs, B-cell-depleted T cells, or T cells provided the cDNA or gDNA that made up the material.

V lost 4 bases and J 2 bases, leaving 14 bases between the germline ends. The CDR3 has 16 residues. Germline V gene data show CDR1 as SGHTA and CDR2 as FQGNSA. The authors' processing: Cell counts per sample came from amplifying reference gene primers. Here immunoSEQ multiplex PCR was the method, and the copy in TCRdb shows in-frame clones only, minus some. The DNA was the basis for D and trimming; V, J and clone size are from that table. The sample carries around 200,000 clones, less than 90% recorded once. The sample was peripheral blood. The receptor was derived from a woman of 80 years or more with active or convalescent COVID-19. The chain carries TRBV7-2 and TRBJ2-2, with TRBD1 as a possible D gene (5 bases). The DNA of the CDR3 is TGTGCCAGCAGCTCAAATGGGGCGCGAAACACCGGGGAGCTGTTTTTT. Encoded protein: CASSSNGARNTGELFF.